This T cell receptor beta chain was sequenced during a study of T-cell memory formation after mild COVID-19. TCRdb called the 5' RACE reads again in MiXCR, with one record for every CDR3 protein. The table shows about 180,000 distinct CDR3 sequences, with around 16% occurring only once. The CDR3 covers 17 residues. V was clipped by 3 bases and J by 0 bases; unmatched bases: 6. Germline values: CDR1 LGHDT, CDR2 YNNKEL (reference sequence). The chain recombines TRBV3-1 with TRBJ2-3; 10 bases match TRBD2. What was sequenced was PBMCs or a T cell subset sorted from them (not recorded which). The receptor was isolated from an adult woman who had mild COVID-19 (a few samples of this study predate the infection). Cell type and time point are not known. The CDR3 reads CASSHFRTSGSTDTQYF. CDR3 sequence (DNA): TGTGCCAGCAGCCACTTTCGGACTAGCGGTAGCACAGATACGCAGTATTTT.